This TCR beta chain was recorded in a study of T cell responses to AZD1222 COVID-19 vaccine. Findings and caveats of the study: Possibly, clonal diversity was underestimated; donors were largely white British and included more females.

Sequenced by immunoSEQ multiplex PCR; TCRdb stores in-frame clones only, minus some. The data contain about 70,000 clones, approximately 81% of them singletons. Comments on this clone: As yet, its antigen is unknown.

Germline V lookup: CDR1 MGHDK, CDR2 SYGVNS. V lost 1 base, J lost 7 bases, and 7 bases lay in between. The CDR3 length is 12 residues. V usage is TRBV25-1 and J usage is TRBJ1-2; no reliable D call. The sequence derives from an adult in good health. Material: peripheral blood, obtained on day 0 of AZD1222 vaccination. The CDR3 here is CASSESAVGYTF. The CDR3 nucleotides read TGTGCCAGCAGTGAATCGGCGGTTGGCTACACCTTC.